Listed below are T cell receptor beta chains from one sample, sequenced in a study of human T cells and chemical hapten exposure. Each CDR3 protein gets one entry after TCRdb re-called the RACE reads with MiXCR. The sample lists about 84,000 distinct CDR3 sequences, about 10% occurring once. The sequenced sample was whole blood, obtained in connection with sensitization to the hapten diphenylcyclopropenone (DPC). These receptors came from a woman aged 45-60 years with alopecia areata. Some clones in this sample may be carry-over from other donors' samples. Both conserved end residues are part of each CDR3. Each record gives: V gene, clone size, J gene, D gene, CDR3 DNA, CDR3 protein. A D gene is named only where the DNA matches it firmly. The size field is filled for only some rows; it gives once, few, many or a size class.

TRBV29-1	few	TRBJ2-7	.	TGCAGCGTCCGCCAGACGGCCTACGAGCAGTACTTC	CSVRQTAYEQYF
TRBV3-1	many	TRBJ2-7	.	TGTGCCAGCAGCCAAGGGGGTTACGAGCAGTACTTC	CASSQGGYEQYF
TRBV25-1	.	TRBJ2-1	TRBD2	TGTGCCAGCAGTGGACCGGGACTAGTGAATGAGCAGTTCTTC	CASSGPGLVNEQFF
TRBV10-3	.	TRBJ2-5	TRBD2	TGTGCCATCAGTGGGACTAGCGGGGACCAAGAGACCCAGTACTTC	CAISGTSGDQETQYF
TRBV20-1	.	TRBJ2-7	TRBD2	TGCAGTGCTTCTAGCGGGAGGGCCGGCGAGCAGTACTTC	CSASSGRAGEQYF
TRBV6-4	many	TRBJ2-2	.	TGTGCCAGCAGTTTAACGCAGGGAAACACCGGGGAGCTGTTTTTT	CASSLTQGNTGELFF
TRBV2	many	TRBJ1-6	TRBD1	TGTGCCAGCAGTGAGGGGACAGGGGGTTCACCCCTCCACTTT	CASSEGTGGSPLHF
TRBV6-1	many	TRBJ2-3	TRBD1	TGTGCCAGCCGGGACAGGATATTTCGGGGCACAGATACGCAGTATTTT	CASRDRIFRGTDTQYF
TRBV20-1	many	TRBJ2-2	.	TGCAGTGCTAGAGATCTCCGAACCGGTCCAGCAGGCACCGGGGAGCTGTTTTTT	CSARDLRTGPAGTGELFF
TRBV28	.	TRBJ1-2	.	TGTGCCACGGGGGGGCGCAATGGCTACACCTTC	CATGGRNGYTF
TRBV4-1	many	TRBJ2-2	TRBD2	TGCGCCAGCAGCCAAGGCCTCACTAGCGCCCCGACCGGGGAGCTGTTTTTT	CASSQGLTSAPTGELFF
TRBV5-1	many	TRBJ2-3	.	TGCGCCAGCAGCTTGGATGGCGGTTTGCCCACAGATACGCAGTATTTT	CASSLDGGLPTDTQYF
TRBV12-3/TRBV12-4	.	TRBJ2-1	.	TGTGCCTCAAGCCCGGGGACAAGCAATGAGCAGTTCTTC	CASSPGTSNEQFF
TRBV5-1	.	TRBJ2-1	.	TGCGCCAGCAGCCTAGGGGAAGGTGAGCAGTTCTTC	CASSLGEGEQFF
TRBV29-1	.	TRBJ2-2	.	TGCAGCGTTGATACAGCCTCGAACACCGAGGAGCTGTTTTTT	CSVDTASNTEELFF
TRBV29-1	.	TRBJ2-1	TRBD1	TGCAGCGTGGCTAGACAGGGTAACAACAATGAGCAGTTCTTC	CSVARQGNNNEQFF
TRBV6-1	many	TRBJ2-3	.	TGTGCCAGCAAACAGACAGATACGCAGTATTTT	CASKQTDTQYF
TRBV5-1	many	TRBJ2-5	.	TGCGCCAGCAGCACCGGGTCGCTCCAAGGAGAGACCCAGTACTTC	CASSTGSLQGETQYF
TRBV5-1	many	TRBJ2-7	.	TGCGCCAGCAGCCCTCTTCGAGGGTCCTACGAGCAGTACTTC	CASSPLRGSYEQYF
TRBV6-4	.	TRBJ2-3	TRBD2	TGTGCCAACAGTGAAGGGACTAGCGGCACAGATACGCAGTATTTT	CANSEGTSGTDTQYF
TRBV10-3	many	TRBJ2-1	TRBD2	TGTGCCATCAATGGCGGGAGCAGCTCCTACAATGAGCAGTTCTTC	CAINGGSSSYNEQFF
TRBV7-2	.	TRBJ2-5	TRBD2	TGTGCCAGCAGCTTAGCGATAGCGGGAGGGCCGAGAGAGACCCAGTACTTC	CASSLAIAGGPRETQYF
TRBV6-6	many	TRBJ1-1	.	TGTGCCAGCAGTCAGGGGCTCTTCACTGAAGCTTTCTTT	CASSQGLFTEAFF
TRBV9	.	TRBJ1-2	.	TGTGCCAGCAGCGTAGTAGGGGGGAACTATGGCTACACCTTC	CASSVVGGNYGYTF
TRBV24-1	many	TRBJ2-2	.	TGTGCCACCAGTGCTGAGCCCACCGGGGAGCTGTTTTTT	CATSAEPTGELFF
TRBV6-1	many	TRBJ2-3	.	TGTGCCAGCGGACAGACAGATACGCAGTATTTT	CASGQTDTQYF
TRBV29-1	few	TRBJ2-5	TRBD1	TGCAGCCAACGACAGGGCCAAGAGACCCAGTACTTC	CSQRQGQETQYF
TRBV29-1	.	TRBJ2-5	TRBD2	TGCAGCGTCCTAGCGGGAGGTGAAAAGACCCAGTACTTC	CSVLAGGEKTQYF
TRBV5-4	many	TRBJ1-1	.	TGTGCCAGCAGCTTGGGACAGTACAGGGCGGGCGCTGAAGCTTTCTTT	CASSLGQYRAGAEAFF
TRBV7-8	few	TRBJ2-4	.	TGTGCCAGCAGCCCGAATCCGGCACCAGATAGGCCCAAAAACATTCAGTACTTC	CASSPNPAPDRPKNIQYF
TRBV30	few	TRBJ2-7	.	TGTGCCTGGAGTGTAGCGCACGAGCAGTACTTC	CAWSVAHEQYF
TRBV20-1	many	TRBJ2-7	TRBD2	TGCAGTGCTAGAGTGGGGGGCGGGAGGTTCTCCTACGAGCAGTACTTC	CSARVGGGRFSYEQYF
TRBV20-1	.	TRBJ2-7	TRBD1	TGCAGTGCTAGACCCCCGGGGACAGCCGTTTCCTACGAGCAGTACTTC	CSARPPGTAVSYEQYF
TRBV5-1	many	TRBJ1-1	.	TGCGCCAGCAGCTTGGATGGGGACATGAACACTGAAGCTTTCTTT	CASSLDGDMNTEAFF
TRBV5-1	many	TRBJ1-3	.	TGCGCCAGCAGCTTGGTGACAGGCCTCTCTGGAAACACCATATATTTT	CASSLVTGLSGNTIYF
TRBV7-3	.	TRBJ2-3	.	TGTGCCAGCAGCTTAGTGAGCACAGATACGCAGTATTTT	CASSLVSTDTQYF
TRBV29-1	few	TRBJ2-1	TRBD2	TGCAGCGTTGTGACTAGCGGCACCTACAATGAGCAGTTCTTC	CSVVTSGTYNEQFF
TRBV7-8	.	TRBJ1-5	.	TGTGCCAGCAGCCTCGGCGATCCTCAGGGGAACCAGCCCCAGCATTTT	CASSLGDPQGNQPQHF
TRBV6-5	many	TRBJ2-7	.	TGTGCCAGCAGCCCCTCGAGCTGGGGGGACCCTACTCTCTCCTACGAGCAGTACTTC	CASSPSSWGDPTLSYEQYF
TRBV20-1	.	TRBJ2-7	.	TGCAGTGCTAGAGATGGCCGGGGGCAGTACTTC	CSARDGRGQYF
TRBV7-9	.	TRBJ2-7	.	TGTGCCAGCAGCCCCGGGCAGTTCTACGAGCAGTACTTC	CASSPGQFYEQYF
TRBV28	many	TRBJ2-7	.	TGTGCCAGCAGTTTAATGGGGAGGCGGGCTAACTCCTACGAGCAGTACTTC	CASSLMGRRANSYEQYF